This TCR beta chain appears in the sequencing data of a study of blood T cell repertoires in COVID-19. Study as a whole: Collection of acute and convalescent COVID-19 samples took place in the United States, Italy and Spain. The analysed material was cDNA or gDNA that came from T cells, B-cell-depleted T cells, or PBMCs.

Study processing details: Estimation of nucleated cell counts relied on the amplification of reference gene primers. Only in-frame clones appear in the TCRdb table, and some are missing; sequencing was by immunoSEQ multiplex PCR. V and J calls and clone size are those listed in that table; D and trimming were worked out from the DNA. The sample includes approximately 35,000 clones, roughly 84% seen only once; the top ten take less than 15%. The CDR3 runs 14 residues. V dropped 5 bases and J dropped 6; count of bases not matched to a gene: 7. Per the germline V gene, CDR1 is LNHNV and CDR2 is YYDKDF (reference sequence).

This sequence joins TRBV15 and TRBJ1-5, with TRBD1 identical over 7 bases. The sequenced material came from peripheral blood. This clonotype was sampled from a human donor in a cohort sampled during active COVID-19. The CDR3 nucleotides are TGTGCCACCAGCGTGAACAGGGGAGGTCAGCCCCAGCATTTT. Its translation is CATSVNRGGQPQHF.